This TCR beta chain was captured by sequencing in a study of blood T cell repertoires in COVID-19. Whole-study context: COVID-19 samples, acute and convalescent, were from the United States, Italy and Spain. T cells, B-cell-depleted T cells, or PBMCs provided the cDNA or gDNA that served as material.

The length of the CDR3 is 14 residues. Trimming shortened V by 4 bases and J by 6 bases, and 14 bases separated the two germline ends. Germline lookup yields CDR1 LGHDT and CDR2 YNNKEL (reference sequence). Original processing methods: Reference gene primer amplification yielded estimated nucleated cell counts. Data came from immunoSEQ multiplex PCR; TCRdb stores just in-frame clones and leaves some out. V and J calls plus clone size are reproduced from that table; the DNA served to infer D and trimming. The sample contains around 150,000 clones, approximately 80% of which appear only once. This chain links TRBV3-1 (or the pseudogene TRBV3-2) with TRBJ2-3; possible D gene TRBD2, 7 bases. The receptor's source is a human donor in a cohort sampled during active COVID-19. The sequencing sample was made of peripheral blood. For the CDR3, the DNA is TGTGCCAGCAGCCTAAAAGGGAGGGGGGATACGCAGTATTTT. It yields the protein CASSLKGRGDTQYF.